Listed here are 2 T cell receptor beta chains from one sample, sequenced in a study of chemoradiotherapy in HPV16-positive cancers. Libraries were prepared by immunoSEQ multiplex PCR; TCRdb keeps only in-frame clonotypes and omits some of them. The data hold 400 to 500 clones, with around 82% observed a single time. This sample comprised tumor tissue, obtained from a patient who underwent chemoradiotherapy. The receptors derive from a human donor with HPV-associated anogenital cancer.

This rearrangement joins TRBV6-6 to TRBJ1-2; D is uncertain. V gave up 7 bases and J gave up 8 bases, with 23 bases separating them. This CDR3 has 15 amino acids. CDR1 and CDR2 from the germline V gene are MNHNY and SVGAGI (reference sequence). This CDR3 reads CASNIREIPGGGYTF. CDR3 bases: TGTGCCAGCAACATACGTGAGATACCCGGTGGGGGCTACACCTTC.

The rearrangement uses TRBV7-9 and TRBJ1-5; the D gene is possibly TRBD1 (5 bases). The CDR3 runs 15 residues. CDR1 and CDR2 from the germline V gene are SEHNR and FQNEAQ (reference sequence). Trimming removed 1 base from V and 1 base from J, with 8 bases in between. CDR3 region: CASSLDGTSNQPQHF. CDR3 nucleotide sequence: TGTGCCAGCAGCTTAGATGGGACGAGCAATCAGCCCCAGCATTTT.